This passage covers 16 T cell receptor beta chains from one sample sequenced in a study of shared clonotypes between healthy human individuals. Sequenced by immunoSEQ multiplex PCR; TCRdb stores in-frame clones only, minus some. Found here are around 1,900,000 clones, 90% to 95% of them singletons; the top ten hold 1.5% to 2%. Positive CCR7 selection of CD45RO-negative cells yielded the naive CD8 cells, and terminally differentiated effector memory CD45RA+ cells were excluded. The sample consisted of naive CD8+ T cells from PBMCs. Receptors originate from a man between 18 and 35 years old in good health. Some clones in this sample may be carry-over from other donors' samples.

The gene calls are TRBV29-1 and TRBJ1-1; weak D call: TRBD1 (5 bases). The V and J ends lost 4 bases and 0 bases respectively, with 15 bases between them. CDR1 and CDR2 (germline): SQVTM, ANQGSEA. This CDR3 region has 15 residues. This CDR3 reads CSVGRIQGLNTEAFF. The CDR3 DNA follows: TGCAGCGTTGGACGGATTCAGGGCTTGAACACTGAAGCTTTCTTT.

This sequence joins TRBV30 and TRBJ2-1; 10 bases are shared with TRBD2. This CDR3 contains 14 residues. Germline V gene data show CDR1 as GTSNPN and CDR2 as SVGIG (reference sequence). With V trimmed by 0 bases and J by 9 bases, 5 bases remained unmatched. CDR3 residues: CAWSVRLAGVEQFF. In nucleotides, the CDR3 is TGTGCCTGGAGTGTACGGCTAGCGGGAGTTGAGCAGTTCTTC.

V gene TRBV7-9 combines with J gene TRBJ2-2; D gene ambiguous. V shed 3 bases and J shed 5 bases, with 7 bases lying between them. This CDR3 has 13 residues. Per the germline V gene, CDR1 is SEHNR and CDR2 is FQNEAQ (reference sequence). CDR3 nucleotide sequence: TGTGCCAGCAGCTTTTATAAGACCGGGGAGCTGTTTTTT. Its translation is CASSFYKTGELFF.

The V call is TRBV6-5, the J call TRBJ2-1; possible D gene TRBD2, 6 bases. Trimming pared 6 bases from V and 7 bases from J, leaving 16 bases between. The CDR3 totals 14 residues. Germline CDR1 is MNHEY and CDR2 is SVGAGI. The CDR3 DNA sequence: TGTGCCAGCAGAAGCCCGGGACTGGGAAATGAGCAGTTCTTC. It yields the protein CASRSPGLGNEQFF.

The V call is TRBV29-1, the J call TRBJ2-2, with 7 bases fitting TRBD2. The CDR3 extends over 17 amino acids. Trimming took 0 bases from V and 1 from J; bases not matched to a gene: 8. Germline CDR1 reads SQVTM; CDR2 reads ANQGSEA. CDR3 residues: CSVEEWSASGNTGELFF. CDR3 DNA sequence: TGCAGCGTTGAAGAGTGGTCGGCTAGCGGGAACACCGGGGAGCTGTTTTTT.

CDR3 protein: CASSFGQVNQPQHF. The CDR3 nucleotides are TGTGCCAGCAGCTTCGGACAGGTCAATCAGCCCCAGCATTTT. The genes are TRBV12-1 and TRBJ1-5; the D call of TRBD1 is as the table states it, not checked on the DNA. TRBV12-1 constitutes a pseudogene. CDR3 length equals 14 residues.

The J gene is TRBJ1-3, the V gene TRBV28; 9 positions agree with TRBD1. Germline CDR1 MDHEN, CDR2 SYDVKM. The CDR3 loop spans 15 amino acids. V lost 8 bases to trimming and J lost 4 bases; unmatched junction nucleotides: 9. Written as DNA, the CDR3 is TGTGCCAGCTGCCTCACAGGGGGCGCGGGAAACACCATATATTTT. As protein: CASCLTGGAGNTIYF.

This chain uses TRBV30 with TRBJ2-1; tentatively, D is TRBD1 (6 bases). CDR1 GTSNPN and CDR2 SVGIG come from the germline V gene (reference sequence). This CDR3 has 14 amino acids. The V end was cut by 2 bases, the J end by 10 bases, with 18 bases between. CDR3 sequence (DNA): TGTGCCTGGAGTTTGTCGTACACAACAGGGGAGCAGTTCTTC. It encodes CAWSLSYTTGEQFF.

The CDR3 sequence is CASSQEVRGTEAFF. The CDR3 DNA reads as TGTGCCAGCAGCCAAGAAGTGCGGGGAACTGAAGCTTTCTTT. The genes are TRBV14 and TRBJ1-1, with unresolved D. The CDR3 covers 14 residues. V lost 0 bases and J lost 5, with 10 bases in between. Germline lookup yields CDR1 SGHDN and CDR2 FVKESK.

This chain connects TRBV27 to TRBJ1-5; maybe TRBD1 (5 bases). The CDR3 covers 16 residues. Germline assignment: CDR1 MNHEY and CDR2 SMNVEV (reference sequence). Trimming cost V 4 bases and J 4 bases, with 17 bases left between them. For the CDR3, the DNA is TGTGCCAGCAGTTCCCACCCCCGACAGCCGAATCAGCCCCAGCATTTT. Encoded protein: CASSSHPRQPNQPQHF.

CDR3 in DNA: TGTGCCAGCAGCGTTAGACTAGCGGGAGAGACCCAGTACTTC. Translating gives CASSVRLAGETQYF. The chain recombines TRBV9 with TRBJ2-5, with 10 bases identical to TRBD2. Losses at the gene ends were 2 bases for V and 4 bases for J; bases not matched to a gene: 2. This CDR3 comprises 14 residues. In germline, CDR1 is SGDLS, CDR2 YYNGEE.

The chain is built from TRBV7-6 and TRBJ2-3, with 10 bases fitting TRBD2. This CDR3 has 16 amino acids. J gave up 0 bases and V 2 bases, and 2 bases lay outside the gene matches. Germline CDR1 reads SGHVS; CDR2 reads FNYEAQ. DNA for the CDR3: TGTGCCAGCAGCTTACTAGCGGGAGTTAGCACAGATACGCAGTATTTT. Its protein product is CASSLLAGVSTDTQYF.

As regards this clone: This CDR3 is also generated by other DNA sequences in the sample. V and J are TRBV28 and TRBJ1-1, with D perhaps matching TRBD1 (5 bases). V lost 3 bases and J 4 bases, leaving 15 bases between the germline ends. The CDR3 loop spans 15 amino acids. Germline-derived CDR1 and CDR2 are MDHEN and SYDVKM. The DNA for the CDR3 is TGTGCCAGCAGTTTCCCCGGGGCCGGGGGCACTGAAGCTTTCTTT. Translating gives CASSFPGAGGTEAFF.

CDR3 amino acids: CASREPPAGELFF. The CDR3 DNA follows: TGTGCCAGCAGGGAGCCCCCGGCCGGGGAGCTGTTTTTT. The rearrangement joins TRBV13 to TRBJ2-2; D is unresolved. Trimming took off 6 bases at V and 6 bases at J, with 11 bases between the two ends. The CDR3 has 13 amino acids. CDR1 is PRHDT and CDR2 is FYEKMQ in the germline V gene (reference sequence).

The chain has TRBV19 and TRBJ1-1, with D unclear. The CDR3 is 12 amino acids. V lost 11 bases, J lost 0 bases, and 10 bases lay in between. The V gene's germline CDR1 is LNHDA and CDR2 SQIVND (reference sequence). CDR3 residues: CASEGMNTEAFF. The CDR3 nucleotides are TGTGCCTCTGAAGGGATGAACACTGAAGCTTTCTTT.

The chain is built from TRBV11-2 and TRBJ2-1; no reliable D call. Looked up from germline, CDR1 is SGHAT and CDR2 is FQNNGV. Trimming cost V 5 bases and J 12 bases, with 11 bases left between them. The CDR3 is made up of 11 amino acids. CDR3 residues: CASSALGAQFF. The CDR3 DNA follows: TGTGCCAGCAGCGCCCTGGGTGCGCAGTTCTTC. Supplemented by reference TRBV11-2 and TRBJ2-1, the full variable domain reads EAGVAQSPRYKIIEKRQSVAFWCNPISGHATLYWYQQILGQGPKLLIQFQNNGVVDDSQLPKDRFSAERLKGVDSTLKIQPAKLEDSAVYLCASSALGAQFFGPGTRLTVL.